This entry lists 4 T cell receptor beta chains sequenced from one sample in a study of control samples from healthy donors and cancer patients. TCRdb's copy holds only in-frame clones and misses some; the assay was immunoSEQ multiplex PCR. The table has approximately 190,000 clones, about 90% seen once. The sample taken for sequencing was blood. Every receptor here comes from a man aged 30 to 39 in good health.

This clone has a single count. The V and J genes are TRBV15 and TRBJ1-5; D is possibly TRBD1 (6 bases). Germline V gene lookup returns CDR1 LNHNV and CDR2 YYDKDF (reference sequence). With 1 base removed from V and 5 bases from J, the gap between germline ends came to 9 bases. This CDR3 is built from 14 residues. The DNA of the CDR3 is TGTGCCACCAGCAGAGCTGGGGGCGATCAGCCCCAGCATTTT. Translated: CATSRAGGDQPQHF.

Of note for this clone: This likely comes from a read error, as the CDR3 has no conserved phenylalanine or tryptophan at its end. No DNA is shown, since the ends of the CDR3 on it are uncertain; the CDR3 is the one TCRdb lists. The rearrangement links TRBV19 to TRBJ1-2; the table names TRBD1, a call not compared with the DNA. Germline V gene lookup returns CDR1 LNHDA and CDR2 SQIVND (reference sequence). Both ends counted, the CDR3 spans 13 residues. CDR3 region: CASSKLRDSDVVV.

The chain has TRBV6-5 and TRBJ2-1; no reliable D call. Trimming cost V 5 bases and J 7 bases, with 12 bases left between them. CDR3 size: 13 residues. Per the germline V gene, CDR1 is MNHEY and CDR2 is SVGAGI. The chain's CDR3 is CASSTLTGNEQFF. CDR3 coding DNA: TGTGCCAGCAGTACGCTGACCGGGAATGAGCAGTTCTTC.

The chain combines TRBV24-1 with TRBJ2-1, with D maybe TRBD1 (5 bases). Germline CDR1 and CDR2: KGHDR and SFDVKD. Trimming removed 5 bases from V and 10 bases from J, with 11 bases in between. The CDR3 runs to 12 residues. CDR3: CATSGQLREQFF. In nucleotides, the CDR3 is TGTGCCACCAGTGGACAGTTAAGGGAGCAGTTCTTC.